The entry below describes one T cell receptor beta chain. Its antigen is currently unknown. A multiplex PCR was run with 60 Vbeta primers and 13 Jbeta primers. The method was immunoSEQ multiplex PCR; TCRdb's version includes in-frame clones alone and lacks a portion of them. The sample holds about 150,000 clones, under 75% seen once. This sample is drawn from a study of cytomegalovirus exposure and HLA in healthy donors. Study-level results: A later analysis reportedly found fewer N-insertions in an Asian-associated ancestry cluster than the roughly 670-donor mean. One variant, a missense change in DCLRE1C, was linked in a later analysis to TCR beta V- and J-gene trimming. With further analysis later on, most CMV-associated TCR beta chains appeared HLA-restricted.

CDR1 and CDR2 from the germline V gene are SGHTA and FQGNSA. Trimming removed 0 bases from V and 9 bases from J, with 3 bases in between. This CDR3 is built from 11 residues. Healthy people donating bone marrow made up the donors. The chain is built from TRBV7-2 and TRBJ2-4; D uncertain. The TCR originated in a woman aged 55-69 years in good health and CMV-seropositive. Specimen: PBMCs. As DNA, the CDR3 is TGTGCCAGCAGCTTAGCTCTCATTCAGTACTTC. Translating it yields CASSLALIQYF.